Listed below are T cell receptor beta chains from one sample, sequenced in a study of cytomegalovirus exposure and HLA in healthy donors. Generated by immunoSEQ multiplex PCR, the TCRdb table keeps only in-frame clones and is missing some. The data contain around 160,000 clones, roughly 80% of them singletons. Sequences were obtained from PBMCs. These receptors were collected from a human donor in good health. The CDR3 runs from the conserved cysteine through the conserved F or W. A D gene is named only where the DNA matches it firmly. Clone size, where shown, is once, few, many, or a class for clones that have expanded.

.,.,TRBJ1-2,TRBV2,TGTGCCAGCAGTGAATTTGGCAGACTAAACTATGGCTACACCTTC,CASSEFGRLNYGYTF
.,.,TRBJ1-4,TRBV14,TGTGCCAGCAGCCAAGATTGGAGAGGGTATACCCCAACAACTAATGAAAAACTGTTTTTT,CASSQDWRGYTPTTNEKLFF
.,.,TRBJ2-3,TRBV6-1,TGTGCCAGCAGTGAACGCGGGGTGGGGGGGCTCGCAGATACGCAGTATTTT,CASSERGVGGLADTQYF
.,.,TRBJ2-2,TRBV27,TGTGCCAGCAGCCAGATCACCACCGGGGAGCTGTTTTTT,CASSQITTGELFF
.,TRBD2,TRBJ2-7,TRBV7-9,TGTGCCAGCAGCTATCCTAGCGGGGGGACCTACGAGCAGTACTTC,CASSYPSGGTYEQYF
.,TRBD2,TRBJ2-1,TRBV6-1,TGTGCCAGCAGTGAAACACCCAGCGGGGGCGGAGATGAGCAGTTCTTC,CASSETPSGGGDEQFF
.,.,TRBJ1-6,TRBV6-1,TGTGCCAGTGTCTCGGGGGGGGCGAGTTCACCCCTCCACTTT,CASVSGGASSPLHF
.,TRBD2,TRBJ2-1,TRBV7-2,TGTGCCAGCAGCTTAGGGACTAGCCAGTTCTTC,CASSLGTSQFF
.,TRBD2,TRBJ2-2,TRBV27,TGTGCCAGCAGTTTATTAACTAGCGGGCGGAACACCGGGGAGCTGTTTTTT,CASSLLTSGRNTGELFF
.,.,TRBJ1-6,TRBV27,TGTGCCAGCAGTTCCCGACAGGATTCACCCCTCCACTTT,CASSSRQDSPLHF
.,TRBD1,TRBJ2-2,TRBV12-5,TGTGCTAGTGGTTCCCGGACAGGGAACACCGGGGAGCTGTTTTTT,CASGSRTGNTGELFF
.,TRBD1,TRBJ2-3,TRBV6-5,TGTGCCAGCAGTTACAGGGGGCCAGCAGATACGCAGTATTTT,CASSYRGPADTQYF
.,TRBD1,TRBJ2-3,TRBV2,TGTGCCAGCAGTCCTAGACAGGGGGGTCCGGATACGCAGTATTTT,CASSPRQGGPDTQYF
.,.,TRBJ1-1,TRBV7-9,TGTGCCAGCAGCCCAACAGCGGACACTGAAGCTTTCTTT,CASSPTADTEAFF
.,.,TRBJ1-1,TRBV5-1,TGCGCCAGCAGCTGGGACGGCGGAGGGTCTGAAGCTTTCTTT,CASSWDGGGSEAFF
.,TRBD2,TRBJ2-2,TRBV7-7,TGTGCCAGCAGCTTAAGTAGCGGGGCTGGCGGGGAGCTGTTTTTT,CASSLSSGAGGELFF
.,.,TRBJ1-4,TRBV20-1,TGCAGTGCTAGTGAGGGCGGGCAACTGTTTTTT,CSASEGGQLFF
once,.,TRBJ2-2,TRBV7-9,TGTGCCAGCAGTCTTTCCGGGTCTTCGGCCGGGGAGCTGTTTTTT,CASSLSGSSAGELFF
.,.,TRBJ2-1,TRBV4-1,TGCGCCAGCAGCCAAGATCGGTGGAATGAGCAGTTCTTC,CASSQDRWNEQFF
.,TRBD2,TRBJ2-3,TRBV2,TGTGCCAGCAGAGGGAATAGCGGGGGGGCTGGAGCAGATACGCAGTATTTT,CASRGNSGGAGADTQYF